This T cell receptor (beta chain) was documented in a study of blood T cell repertoires in COVID-19. Whole-study context: PBMCs, B-cell-depleted T cells, or T cells provided the cDNA or gDNA that made up the material.

Authors' data handling: Amplifying reference gene primers gave estimates of nucleated cell counts. Produced via immunoSEQ multiplex PCR; TCRdb's table is partial and in-frame only. V, J and clone size are taken as reported in that table, and D and trimming were inferred from the DNA itself. This table has around 220,000 clones, more than 75% appearing once. Deletions cut 4 bases from V and 3 bases from J, with 18 bases between. CDR3 length: 16 residues. Per the germline V gene, CDR1 is SGDLS and CDR2 is YYNGEE. The gene calls are TRBV9 and TRBJ2-3; the D gene is possibly TRBD1 (6 bases). The sample was peripheral blood. This clonotype was obtained from a man aged 40-55 years with active or convalescent COVID-19. CDR3 coding DNA: TGTGCCAGCAGCCAATCTGGCAGCCAGGGGACAGATACGCAGTATTTT. This codes for CASSQSGSQGTDTQYF.